These T cell receptor beta chains were read from a single sample in a study of blood T cell repertoires in COVID-19. Generated by immunoSEQ multiplex PCR, the TCRdb table keeps only in-frame clones and is missing some. Counted here are around 250,000 clones, about 89% occurring once; the ten biggest clones make up approximately 0.85%. What was sequenced was peripheral blood. The receptors stem from a woman aged 40 to 55 who had recovered from COVID-19. Both conserved end residues are part of each CDR3. D genes are given only for firm matches. The size field is filled for only some rows; it gives once, few, many or a size class.

j_call d_call v_call clone_size cdr3_aa cdr3_nt
TRBJ1-1 - TRBV21-1 - CASSKPDRGAGNTEAFF TGTGCCAGCAGCAAACCGGACCGGGGGGCCGGGAACACTGAAGCTTTCTTT
TRBJ2-1 - TRBV5-1 - CASSSPWLGPHEQFF TGCGCCAGCAGCTCCCCCTGGCTGGGCCCCCATGAGCAGTTCTTC
TRBJ2-1 TRBD2 TRBV19 - CATEGSSGGEQFF TGTGCCACCGAGGGGTCTAGCGGGGGTGAGCAGTTCTTC
TRBJ1-5 - TRBV12-2 - CASRLYGRGSNQPQHF TGTGCAAGTCGCTTATATGGCAGGGGGAGCAATCAGCCCCAGCATTTT
TRBJ2-7 - TRBV4-2 - CASSQVRTALYEQYF TGTGCCAGCAGCCAAGTCAGGACAGCCCTCTACGAGCAGTACTTC
TRBJ2-3 - TRBV18 - CASSPRELGDTQYF TGTGCCAGCTCACCTCGGGAGCTAGGAGATACGCAGTATTTT
TRBJ2-7 TRBD1 TRBV6-5 - CASSPGGGFYEQYF TGTGCCAGCAGTCCAGGGGGTGGCTTCTACGAGCAGTACTTC
TRBJ2-3 TRBD2 TRBV10-2 - CASRRGTSHLDTQYF TGCGCCAGCAGACGCGGGACTAGTCACTTAGATACGCAGTATTTT
TRBJ2-5 TRBD1 TRBV7-7 - CASSPRPGTEYQETQYF TGTGCTAGCAGCCCTCGTCCCGGGACAGAGTACCAAGAGACCCAGTACTTC
TRBJ2-3 TRBD2 TRBV2 - CASSEDGLAGGATSTDTQYF TGTGCCAGCAGTGAGGACGGACTAGCGGGAGGGGCAACTAGCACAGATACGCAGTATTTT
TRBJ1-3 - TRBV27 once CASSLSSTPGNTIYF TGTGCCAGCAGTTTATCGAGCACTCCTGGAAACACCATATATTTT
TRBJ2-5 TRBD1 TRBV7-8 - CASIPPWNRGEETQYF TGTGCCAGCATCCCCCCGTGGAACAGGGGCGAGGAGACCCAGTACTTC
TRBJ1-4 - TRBV18 once CASSPASGVRDEKLFF TGTGCCAGCTCACCGGCTTCGGGGGTTCGGGATGAAAAACTGTTTTTT
TRBJ1-3 TRBD1 TRBV7-9 - CASSLGQGATGNTIYF TGTGCCAGCAGCTTAGGACAGGGCGCGACTGGAAACACCATATATTTT
TRBJ1-5 TRBD1 TRBV4-2 - CASSQDRTGGYQPQHF TGTGCCAGCAGCCAAGATCGCACAGGGGGGTATCAGCCCCAGCATTTT
TRBJ1-1 TRBD1 TRBV6-5 - CASSFRTGALNTEAFF TGTGCCAGCAGTTTCCGGACAGGGGCGTTGAACACTGAAGCTTTCTTT
TRBJ2-1 TRBD1 TRBV10-3 - CAIRASGTDRNEQFF TGTGCCATCAGGGCCTCCGGGACAGATAGGAATGAGCAGTTCTTC
TRBJ2-7 - TRBV11-2 few CASSSLLASAHEQYF TGTGCCAGCAGCTCCCTCTTAGCGTCGGCCCACGAGCAGTACTTC
TRBJ2-5 TRBD1 TRBV16 - CASSQSVGNRGLETQYF TGTGCCAGCAGCCAATCGGTTGGAAACAGGGGGTTAGAGACCCAGTACTTC
TRBJ1-2 - TRBV2 many CASSEARATGGGPNYGYTF TGTGCCAGCAGTGAAGCAAGGGCGACCGGAGGTGGTCCTAACTATGGCTACACCTTC
TRBJ2-7 - TRBV5-1 once CASSWVDSSYEQYF TGCGCCAGCAGCTGGGTGGACAGCTCCTACGAGCAGTACTTC
TRBJ2-3 TRBD2 TRBV7-9 - CASSGRTSGRAVNTQYF TGTGCCAGCAGCGGCCGGACTAGCGGGAGGGCCGTGAATACGCAGTATTTT
TRBJ1-1 - TRBV7-9 - CASRAGGYTEAFF TGTGCCAGCCGGGCGGGAGGGTACACTGAAGCTTTCTTT
TRBJ2-3 TRBD2 TRBV5-8 - CASSGSGFSTDTQYF TGTGCCAGCAGCGGTAGCGGGTTCAGCACAGATACGCAGTATTTT
TRBJ2-3 - TRBV30 few CAWSVVGRAGDTQYF TGTGCCTGGAGTGTAGTAGGAAGGGCGGGAGATACGCAGTATTTT
TRBJ2-1 TRBD2 TRBV7-6 - CASSLGAGPYNEQFF TGTGCCAGCAGCTTAGGAGCGGGGCCCTACAATGAGCAGTTCTTC
TRBJ2-7 TRBD2 TRBV18 once CASSPPSLGSGRGEQYF TGTGCTAGCTCCCCGCCCAGTTTAGGTAGCGGGAGGGGCGAGCAGTACTTC
TRBJ2-7 - TRBV10-3 - CAISPRGEGTYEQYF TGTGCCATCAGTCCCCGGGGAGAAGGCACCTACGAGCAGTACTTC
TRBJ1-1 TRBD1 TRBV27 - CASRDRARTEAFF TGTGCCAGCAGAGACAGGGCGAGGACTGAAGCTTTCTTT
TRBJ2-1 - TRBV3-1/TRBV3-2 - CASSQVLANEQFF TGTGCCAGCAGCCAAGTCCTAGCCAATGAGCAGTTCTTC
TRBJ2-7 TRBD1 TRBV30 - CAWSVGTGSYEQYF TGTGCCTGGAGTGTAGGGACAGGTTCCTACGAGCAGTACTTC
TRBJ1-2 - TRBV6-5 once CASNLRTDANYGYTF TGTGCCAGCAACCTCAGGACAGATGCTAACTATGGCTACACCTTC
TRBJ2-1 TRBD2 TRBV27 - CASSQTSTNEQFF TGTGCCAGCAGTCAGACTAGCACTAATGAGCAGTTCTTC
TRBJ1-3 - TRBV7-9 - CASSLVMPRSISGNTIYF TGTGCCAGCAGCTTAGTTATGCCGAGATCCATCTCTGGAAACACCATATATTTT
TRBJ1-4 - TRBV19 few CASTHPGGDTNEKLFF TGTGCCAGTACCCACCCAGGAGGGGACACTAATGAAAAACTGTTTTTT
TRBJ1-5 TRBD1 TRBV2 - CASSDRDRGRLRDQPQHF TGTGCCAGCAGTGACCGGGACAGGGGGCGATTAAGAGATCAGCCCCAGCATTTT
TRBJ2-2 TRBD1 TRBV24-1 - CATSDIPSGTGGPGELFF TGTGCCACCAGTGATATACCATCAGGGACAGGGGGACCCGGGGAGCTGTTTTTT
TRBJ2-1 TRBD2 TRBV29-1 - CSVARGSGKENEQFF TGCAGCGTGGCCCGGGGGAGCGGGAAAGAGAATGAGCAGTTCTTC
TRBJ2-5 - TRBV6-5 - CASSTSQGKETQYF TGTGCCAGCAGTACCTCACAGGGAAAAGAGACCCAGTACTTC
TRBJ2-2 TRBD1 TRBV13 - CASSAAGRGLVTGELFF TGTGCCAGCAGCGCCGCTGGCAGGGGGCTCGTCACCGGGGAGCTGTTTTTT
TRBJ1-2 - TRBV5-4 - CASSLMGGYGYTF TGTGCCAGCAGCTTGATGGGGGGCTATGGCTACACCTTC
TRBJ2-3 - TRBV9 few CASSPGVGDNTDTQYF TGTGCCAGCAGCCCCGGGGTAGGAGATAACACAGATACGCAGTATTTT
TRBJ1-6 TRBD1 TRBV6-1 - CASSEAAGTDHNSPLHF TGTGCCAGCAGTGAAGCTGCCGGGACAGATCATAATTCACCCCTCCACTTT
TRBJ1-3 - TRBV18 few CASSPGTPSSGNTIYF TGTGCCAGCTCACCGGGGACACCAAGCTCTGGAAACACCATATATTTT
TRBJ2-7 TRBD2 TRBV7-2 - CASSLPSGRHEQYF TGTGCCAGCAGCTTACCTAGCGGGAGACACGAGCAGTACTTC
TRBJ1-2 TRBD1 TRBV18 - CASSAGQGGGYTF TGTGCCAGCTCAGCTGGACAGGGTGGCGGCTACACCTTC